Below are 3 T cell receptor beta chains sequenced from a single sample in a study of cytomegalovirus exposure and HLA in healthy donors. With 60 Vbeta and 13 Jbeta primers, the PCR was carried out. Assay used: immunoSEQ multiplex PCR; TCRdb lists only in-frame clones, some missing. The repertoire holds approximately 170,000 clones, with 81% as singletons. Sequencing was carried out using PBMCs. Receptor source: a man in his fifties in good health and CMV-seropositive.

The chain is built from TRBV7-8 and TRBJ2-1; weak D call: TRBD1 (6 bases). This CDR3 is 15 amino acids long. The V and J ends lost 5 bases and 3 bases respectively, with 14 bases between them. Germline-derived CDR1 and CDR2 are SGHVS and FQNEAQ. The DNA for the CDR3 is TGTGCCAGCAGCCCCGACGAGGGGGTCTACAATGAGCAGTTCTTC. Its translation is CASSPDEGVYNEQFF.

CDR3 sequence (DNA): TGTGCCAGCAGCCCCTATCATTCTGGGGCCAACGTCCTGACTTTC. Its translation: CASSPYHSGANVLTF. This chain uses TRBV9 with TRBJ2-6; D remains ambiguous. The germline V gene has CDR1 SGDLS and CDR2 YYNGEE. V shed 4 bases and J shed 1 base, with 9 bases lying between them. The CDR3 spans 15 residues.

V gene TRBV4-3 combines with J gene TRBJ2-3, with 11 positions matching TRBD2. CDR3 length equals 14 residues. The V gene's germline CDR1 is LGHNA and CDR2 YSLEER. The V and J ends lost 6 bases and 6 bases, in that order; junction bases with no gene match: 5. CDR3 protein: CASSLAGGPDTQYF. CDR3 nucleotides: TGCGCCAGCAGTCTAGCGGGAGGCCCTGATACGCAGTATTTT.